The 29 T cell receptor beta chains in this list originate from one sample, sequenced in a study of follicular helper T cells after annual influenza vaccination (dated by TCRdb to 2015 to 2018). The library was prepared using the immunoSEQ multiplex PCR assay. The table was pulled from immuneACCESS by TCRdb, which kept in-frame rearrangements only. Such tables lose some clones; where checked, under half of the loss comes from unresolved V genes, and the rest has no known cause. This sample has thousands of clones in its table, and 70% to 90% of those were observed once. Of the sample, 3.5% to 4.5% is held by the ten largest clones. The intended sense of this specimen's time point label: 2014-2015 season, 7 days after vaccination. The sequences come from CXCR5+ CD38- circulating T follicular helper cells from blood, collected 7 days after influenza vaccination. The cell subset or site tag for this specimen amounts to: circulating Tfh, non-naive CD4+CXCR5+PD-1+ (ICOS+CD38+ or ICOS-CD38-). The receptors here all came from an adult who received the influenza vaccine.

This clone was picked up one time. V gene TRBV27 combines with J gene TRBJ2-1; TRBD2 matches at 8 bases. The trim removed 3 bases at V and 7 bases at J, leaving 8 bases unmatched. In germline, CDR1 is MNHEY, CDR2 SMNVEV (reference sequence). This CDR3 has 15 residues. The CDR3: CASSFNGGVWNEQFF. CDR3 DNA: TGTGCCAGCAGTTTCAACGGGGGGGTATGGAATGAGCAGTTCTTC.

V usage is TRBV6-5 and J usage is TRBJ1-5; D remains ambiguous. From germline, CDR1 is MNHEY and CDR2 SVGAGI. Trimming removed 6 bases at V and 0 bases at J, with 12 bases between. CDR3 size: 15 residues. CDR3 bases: TGTGCCAGCAGCCCCTCCCCCGATAGCAATCAGCCCCAGCATTTT. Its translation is CASSPSPDSNQPQHF.

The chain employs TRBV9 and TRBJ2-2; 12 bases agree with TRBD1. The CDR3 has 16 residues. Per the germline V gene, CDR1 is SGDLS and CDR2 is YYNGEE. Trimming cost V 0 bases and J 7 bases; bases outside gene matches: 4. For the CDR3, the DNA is TGTGCCAGCAGCGTAGTGGGACAGGGGGCCATCGGGGAGCTGTTTTTT. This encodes CASSVVGQGAIGELFF. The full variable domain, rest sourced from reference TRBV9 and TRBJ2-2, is DSGVTQTPKHLITATGQRVTLRCSPRSGDLSVYWYQQSLDQGLQFLIQYYNGEERAKGNILERFSAQQFPDLHSELNLSSLELGDSALYFCASSVVGQGAIGELFFGEGSRLTVL.

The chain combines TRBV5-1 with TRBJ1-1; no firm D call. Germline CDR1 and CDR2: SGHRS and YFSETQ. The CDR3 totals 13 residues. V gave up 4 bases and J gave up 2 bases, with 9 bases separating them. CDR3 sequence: CASSPQPNTEAFF. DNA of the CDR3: TGCGCCAGCAGCCCACAGCCAAACACTGAAGCTTTCTTT. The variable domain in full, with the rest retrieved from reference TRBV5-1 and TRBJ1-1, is KAGVTQTPRYLIKTRGQQVTLSCSPISGHRSVSWYQQTPGQGLQFLFEYFSETQRNKGNFPGRFSGRQFSNSRSEMNVSTLELGDSALYLCASSPQPNTEAFFGQGTRLTVV.

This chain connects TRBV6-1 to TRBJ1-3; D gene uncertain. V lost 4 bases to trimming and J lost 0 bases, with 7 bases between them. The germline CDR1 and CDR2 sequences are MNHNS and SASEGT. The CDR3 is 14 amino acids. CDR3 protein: CASSVWFSGNTIYF. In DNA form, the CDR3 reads TGTGCCAGCAGTGTCTGGTTCTCTGGAAACACCATATATTTT.

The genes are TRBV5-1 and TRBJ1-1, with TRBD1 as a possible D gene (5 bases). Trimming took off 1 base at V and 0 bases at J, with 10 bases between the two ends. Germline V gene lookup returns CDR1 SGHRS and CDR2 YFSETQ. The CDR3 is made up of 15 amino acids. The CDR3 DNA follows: TGCGCCAGCAGCTTGCAGGGAGGGCTGAACACTGAAGCTTTCTTT. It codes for CASSLQGGLNTEAFF. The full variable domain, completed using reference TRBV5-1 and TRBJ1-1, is KAGVTQTPRYLIKTRGQQVTLSCSPISGHRSVSWYQQTPGQGLQFLFEYFSETQRNKGNFPGRFSGRQFSNSRSEMNVSTLELGDSALYLCASSLQGGLNTEAFFGQGTRLTVV.

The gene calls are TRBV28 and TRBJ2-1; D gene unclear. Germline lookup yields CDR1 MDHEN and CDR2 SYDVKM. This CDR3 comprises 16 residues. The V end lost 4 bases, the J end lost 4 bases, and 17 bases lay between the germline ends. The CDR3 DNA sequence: TGTGCCAGCAGTTCCCCGGGCCAGGCGAGTTACAATGAGCAGTTCTTC. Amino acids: CASSSPGQASYNEQFF.

For the CDR3, the DNA is TGTGCCAGCAGGGCGGGGGAAGAAGGTAGCACTGAAGCTTTCTTT. Protein product: CASRAGEEGSTEAFF. The genes are TRBV25-1 and TRBJ1-1, with D perhaps TRBD1 (5 bases). CDR3 size: 15 residues. Deletions cut 6 bases from V and 4 bases from J, with 18 bases between. The V gene's germline CDR1 is MGHDK and CDR2 SYGVNS.

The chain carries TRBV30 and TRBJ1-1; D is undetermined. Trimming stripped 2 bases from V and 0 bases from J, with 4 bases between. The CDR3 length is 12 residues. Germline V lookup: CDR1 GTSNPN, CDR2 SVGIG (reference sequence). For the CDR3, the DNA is TGTGCCTGGAGTAGGATGAACACTGAAGCTTTCTTT. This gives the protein CAWSRMNTEAFF.

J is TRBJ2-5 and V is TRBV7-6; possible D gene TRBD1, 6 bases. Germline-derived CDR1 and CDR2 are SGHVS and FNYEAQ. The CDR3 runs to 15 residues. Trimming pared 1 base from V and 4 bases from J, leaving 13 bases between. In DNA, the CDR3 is TGTGCCAGCAGCTTAGGACAGGCGGGCAGAGAGACCCAGTACTTC. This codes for CASSLGQAGRETQYF.

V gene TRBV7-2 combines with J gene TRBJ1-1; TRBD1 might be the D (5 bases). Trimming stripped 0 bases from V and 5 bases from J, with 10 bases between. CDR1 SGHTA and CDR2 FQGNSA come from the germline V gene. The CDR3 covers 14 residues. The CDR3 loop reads CASSLAGRLTEAFF. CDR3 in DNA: TGTGCCAGCAGCTTAGCGGGACGCCTAACTGAAGCTTTCTTT.

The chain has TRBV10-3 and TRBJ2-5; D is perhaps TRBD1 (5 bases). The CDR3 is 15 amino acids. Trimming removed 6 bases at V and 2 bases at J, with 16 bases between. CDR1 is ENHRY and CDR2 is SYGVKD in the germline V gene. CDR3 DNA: TGTGCCATCAGCAACCCTCCCCGGACACAAGAGACCCAGTACTTC. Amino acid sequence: CAISNPPRTQETQYF.

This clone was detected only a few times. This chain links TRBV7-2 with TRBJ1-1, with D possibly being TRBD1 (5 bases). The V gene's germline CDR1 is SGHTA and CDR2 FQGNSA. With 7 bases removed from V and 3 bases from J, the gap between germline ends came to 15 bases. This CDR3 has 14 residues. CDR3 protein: CASKAGPHDTEAFF. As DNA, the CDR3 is TGTGCCAGCAAGGCAGGGCCCCACGACACTGAAGCTTTCTTT.

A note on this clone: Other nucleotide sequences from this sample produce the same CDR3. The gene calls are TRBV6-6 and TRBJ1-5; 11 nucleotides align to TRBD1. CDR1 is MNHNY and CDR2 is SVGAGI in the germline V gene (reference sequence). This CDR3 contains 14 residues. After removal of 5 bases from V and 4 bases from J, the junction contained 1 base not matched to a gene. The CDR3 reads CASSRDRGNQPQHF. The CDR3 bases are TGTGCCAGCAGTCGGGACAGGGGGAATCAGCCCCAGCATTTT.

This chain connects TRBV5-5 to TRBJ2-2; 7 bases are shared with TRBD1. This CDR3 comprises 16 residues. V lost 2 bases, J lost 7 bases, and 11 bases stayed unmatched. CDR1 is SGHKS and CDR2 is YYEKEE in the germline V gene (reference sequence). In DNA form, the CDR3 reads TGTGCCAGCAGCTTTCTTATGGGGACAGCGAGCGGGGAGCTGTTTTTT. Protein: CASSFLMGTASGELFF.

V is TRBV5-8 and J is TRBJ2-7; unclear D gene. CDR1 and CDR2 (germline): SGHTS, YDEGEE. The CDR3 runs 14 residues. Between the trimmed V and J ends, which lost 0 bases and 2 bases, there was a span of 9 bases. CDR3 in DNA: TGTGCCAGCAGCTTGGCCCCCGGTCCCTACGAGCAGTACTTC. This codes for CASSLAPGPYEQYF.

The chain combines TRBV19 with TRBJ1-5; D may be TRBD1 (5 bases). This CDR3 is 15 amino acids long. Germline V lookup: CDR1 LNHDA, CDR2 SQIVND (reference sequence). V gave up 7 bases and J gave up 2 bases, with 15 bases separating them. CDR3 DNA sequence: TGTGCCAGTAAGCCGCCCGGGGGTGGCAATCAGCCCCAGCATTTT. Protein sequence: CASKPPGGGNQPQHF. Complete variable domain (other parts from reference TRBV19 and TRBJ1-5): DGGITQSPKYLFRKEGQNVTLSCEQNLNHDAMYWYRQDPGQGLRLIYYSQIVNDFQKGDIAEGYSVSREKKESFPLTVTSAQKNPTAFYLCASKPPGGGNQPQHFGDGTRLSIL.

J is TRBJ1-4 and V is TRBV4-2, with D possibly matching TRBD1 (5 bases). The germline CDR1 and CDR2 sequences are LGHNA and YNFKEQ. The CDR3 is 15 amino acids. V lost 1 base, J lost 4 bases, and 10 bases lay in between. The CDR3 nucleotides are TGTGCCAGCAGCCAAGGAACAGGAGTTAATGAAAAACTGTTTTTT. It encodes CASSQGTGVNEKLFF.

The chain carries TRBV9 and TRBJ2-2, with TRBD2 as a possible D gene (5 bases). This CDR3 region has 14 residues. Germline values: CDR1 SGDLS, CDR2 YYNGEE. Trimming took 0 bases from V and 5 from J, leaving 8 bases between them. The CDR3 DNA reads TGTGCCAGCAGCGTAGCTACGGGGACCGGGGAGCTGTTTTTT. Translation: CASSVATGTGELFF.

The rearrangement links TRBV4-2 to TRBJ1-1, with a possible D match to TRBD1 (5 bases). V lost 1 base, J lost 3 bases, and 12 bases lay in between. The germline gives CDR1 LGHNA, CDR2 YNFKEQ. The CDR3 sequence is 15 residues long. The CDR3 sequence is CASSQGDSADTEAFF. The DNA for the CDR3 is TGTGCCAGCAGCCAAGGAGACAGTGCTGACACTGAAGCTTTCTTT.

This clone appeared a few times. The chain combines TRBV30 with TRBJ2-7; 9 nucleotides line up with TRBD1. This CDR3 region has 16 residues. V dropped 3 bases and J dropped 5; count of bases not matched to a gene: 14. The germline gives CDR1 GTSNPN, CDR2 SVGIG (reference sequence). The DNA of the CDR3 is TGTGCCTGGAGAATAAGGACAGGGGACGGATCCGACGAGCAGTACTTC. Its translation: CAWRIRTGDGSDEQYF.

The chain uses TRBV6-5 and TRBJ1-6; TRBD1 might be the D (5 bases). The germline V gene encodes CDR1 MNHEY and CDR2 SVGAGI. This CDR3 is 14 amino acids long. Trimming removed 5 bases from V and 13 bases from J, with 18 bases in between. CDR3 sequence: CASSQPGRPDPLHF. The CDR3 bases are TGTGCCAGCAGTCAGCCGGGACGGCCGGATCCCCTCCACTTT.

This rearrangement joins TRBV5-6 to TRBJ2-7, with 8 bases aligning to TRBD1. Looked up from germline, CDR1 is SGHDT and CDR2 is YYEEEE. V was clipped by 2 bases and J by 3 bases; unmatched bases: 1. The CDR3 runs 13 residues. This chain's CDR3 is CASSLQGGYEQYF. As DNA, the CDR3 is TGTGCCAGCAGCTTACAGGGGGGCTACGAGCAGTACTTC. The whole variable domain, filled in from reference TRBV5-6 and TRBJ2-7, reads DAGVTQSPTHLIKTRGQQVTLRCSPKSGHDTVSWYQQALGQGPQFIFQYYEEEERQRGNFPDRFSGHQFPNYSSELNVNALLLGDSALYLCASSLQGGYEQYFGPGTRLTVT.

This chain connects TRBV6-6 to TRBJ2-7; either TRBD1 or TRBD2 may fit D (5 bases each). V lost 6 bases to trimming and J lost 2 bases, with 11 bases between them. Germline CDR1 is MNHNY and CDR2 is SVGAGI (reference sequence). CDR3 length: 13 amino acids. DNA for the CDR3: TGTGCCAGCAGCCCCCAGGGACCCTACGAGCAGTACTTC. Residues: CASSPQGPYEQYF.

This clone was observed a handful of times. The CDR3 bases are TGTGCCACCAGGGACAGGGTCGGTGAAGCTTTCTTT. As protein: CATRDRVGEAFF. The rearrangement joins TRBV6-1 to TRBJ1-1, with 9 positions matching TRBD1. Trimming at V came to 10 bases and at J to 7 bases, leaving 7 bases not matched to a gene. Per germline, CDR1 MNHNS and CDR2 SASEGT. This CDR3 has 12 residues.

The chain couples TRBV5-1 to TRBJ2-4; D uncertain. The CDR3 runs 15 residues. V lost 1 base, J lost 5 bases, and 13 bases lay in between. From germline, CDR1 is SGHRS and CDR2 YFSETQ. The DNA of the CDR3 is TGCGCCAGCAGCTTGCTTGGAAACAGCCAAAACATTCAGTACTTC. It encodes CASSLLGNSQNIQYF.

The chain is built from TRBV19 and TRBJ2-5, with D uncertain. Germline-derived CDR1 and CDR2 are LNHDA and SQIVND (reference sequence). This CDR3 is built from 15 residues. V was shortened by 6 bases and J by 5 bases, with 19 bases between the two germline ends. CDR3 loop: CASRPLAANRETQYF. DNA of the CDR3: TGTGCCAGTAGGCCGCTCGCGGCGAACCGGGAGACCCAGTACTTC. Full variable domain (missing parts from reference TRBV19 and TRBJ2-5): DGGITQSPKYLFRKEGQNVTLSCEQNLNHDAMYWYRQDPGQGLRLIYYSQIVNDFQKGDIAEGYSVSREKKESFPLTVTSAQKNPTAFYLCASRPLAANRETQYFGPGTRLLVL.

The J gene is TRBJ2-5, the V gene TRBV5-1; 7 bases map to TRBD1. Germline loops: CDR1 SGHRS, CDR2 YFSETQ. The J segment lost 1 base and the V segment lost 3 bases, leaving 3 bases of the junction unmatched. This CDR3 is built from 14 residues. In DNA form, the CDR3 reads TGCGCCAGCAGCTCGGACAGGATCCAAGAGACCCAGTACTTC. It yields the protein CASSSDRIQETQYF.

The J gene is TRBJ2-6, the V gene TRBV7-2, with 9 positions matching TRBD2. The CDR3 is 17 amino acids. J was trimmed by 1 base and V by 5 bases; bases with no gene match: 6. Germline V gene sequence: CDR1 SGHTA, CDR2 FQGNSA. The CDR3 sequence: CASSRLAAMSGANVLTF. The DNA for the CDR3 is TGTGCCAGCAGCCGACTAGCGGCAATGTCTGGGGCCAACGTCCTGACTTTC.